The 18 T cell receptor beta chains below come from one sample, sequenced in a study of multiple sclerosis patients with progressive multifocal leukoencephalopathy. Documented time point: time of PML onset. Profiling relied on immunoSEQ multiplex PCR, and the TCRdb table lists in-frame clones only, not all of them. The data show roughly 32,000 clones, roughly nine tenths seen once. Sequenced here: PBMCs, sampled from a patient treated with natalizumab. The receptor set was obtained from a human donor with progressive multifocal leukoencephalopathy.

In DNA form, the CDR3 reads TGTGCCAGCAGTTTACGACAGATACACTCCTACGAGCAGTACTTC. It is translated as CASSLRQIHSYEQYF. The chain couples TRBV28 to TRBJ2-7, with D possibly being TRBD1 (5 bases). The CDR3 loop spans 15 amino acids. CDR1 is MDHEN and CDR2 is SYDVKM in the germline V gene. V lost 2 bases and J 0 bases, leaving 11 bases between the germline ends.

This rearrangement joins TRBV28 to TRBJ2-1; TRBD1 is a possible D gene (7 bases). V was trimmed by 6 bases and J by 3 bases, leaving 18 bases between them. Germline V gene sequence: CDR1 MDHEN, CDR2 SYDVKM. This CDR3 spans 16 amino acids. Here the CDR3 reads CASSLRQGLNYNEQFF. CDR3 in DNA: TGTGCCAGCAGCCTTCGACAGGGACTGAACTACAATGAGCAGTTCTTC.

The genes are TRBV15 and TRBJ1-1, with D possibly matching TRBD1 (6 bases). This CDR3 has 15 amino acids. The germline CDR1 and CDR2 sequences are LNHNV and YYDKDF (reference sequence). Trimming shortened V by 3 bases and J by 0 bases, and 11 bases separated the two germline ends. The CDR3 DNA reads as TGTGCCACCAGCAGTTGGGGGGGCATGAACACTGAAGCTTTCTTT. It encodes CATSSWGGMNTEAFF.

In DNA form, the CDR3 reads TGCAGCACCACTTTGTCTCTTATGAACACTGAAGCTTTCTTT. The encoded protein is CSTTLSLMNTEAFF. This rearrangement joins TRBV29-1 to TRBJ1-1; D gene ambiguous. V dropped 8 bases and J dropped 0 bases, with 16 bases sitting between them. The germline V gene encodes CDR1 SQVTM and CDR2 ANQGSEA. The CDR3 loop spans 14 amino acids.

The chain joins TRBV7-3 to TRBJ1-5, with 8 positions matching TRBD1. The CDR3 runs to 14 residues. From germline, CDR1 is SGHTA and CDR2 FQGTGA. Trimming removed 5 bases from V and 6 bases from J; junction bases left unmatched: 6. The CDR3 is CASSLQGGGQPQHF. As DNA, the CDR3 is TGTGCCAGCAGCCTACAGGGGGGAGGTCAGCCCCAGCATTTT.

V is TRBV5-1 and J is TRBJ2-2; 7 nucleotides agree with TRBD2. The CDR3 spans 16 residues. After removal of 0 bases from V and 5 bases from J, the junction contained 7 bases not matched to a gene. Germline-derived CDR1 and CDR2 are SGHRS and YFSETQ. The CDR3 loop reads CASSLEAGARTGELFF. DNA for the CDR3: TGCGCCAGCAGCTTGGAGGCGGGAGCAAGGACCGGGGAGCTGTTTTTT.

This chain connects TRBV6-1 to TRBJ2-7, with D perhaps matching TRBD1 (6 bases). The CDR3 loop spans 13 amino acids. V was shortened by 8 bases and J by 12 bases, with 23 bases between the two germline ends. The germline V gene encodes CDR1 MNHNS and CDR2 SASEGT. The chain's CDR3 is CASFDRRTFRGYF. CDR3 bases: TGTGCCAGCTTCGACAGGAGGACTTTTCGGGGGTACTTC.

V gene TRBV7-9 combines with J gene TRBJ2-1; D not certain. V lost 5 bases, J lost 10 bases, and 9 bases lay in between. CDR3 size: 11 residues. Germline V gene data show CDR1 as SEHNR and CDR2 as FQNEAQ (reference sequence). The CDR3 DNA reads as TGTGCCAGCAGCCCCCAACGGGAGCAGTTCTTC. It specifies CASSPQREQFF.

DNA for the CDR3: TGTGCCAGCAGCCTAAGATCGGCGGGAGGGCGGAATGAGCAGTTCTTC. It encodes CASSLRSAGGRNEQFF. This chain links TRBV7-2 with TRBJ2-1; 9 bases fit TRBD2. The germline gives CDR1 SGHTA, CDR2 FQGNSA. CDR3 size: 16 residues. Losses at the gene ends were 5 bases for V and 7 bases for J; bases not matched to a gene: 12. Supplemented by reference TRBV7-2 and TRBJ2-1, the full variable domain reads GAGVSQSPSNKVTEKGKDVELRCDPISGHTALYWYRQSLGQGLEFLIYFQGNSAPDKSGLPSDRFSAERTGGSVSTLTIQRTQQEDSAVYLCASSLRSAGGRNEQFFGPGTRLTVL.

The V gene is TRBV28, the J gene TRBJ2-7, with a tentative D call TRBD1 (5 bases). Trimming shortened V by 8 bases and J by 0 bases, and 8 bases separated the two germline ends. The germline gives CDR1 MDHEN, CDR2 SYDVKM. The CDR3 spans 12 residues. In DNA form, the CDR3 reads TGTGCCAGCCAGGGATTCTCCTACGAGCAGTACTTC. Translation gives CASQGFSYEQYF.

The chain employs TRBV5-5 and TRBJ1-1, with D maybe TRBD1 (5 bases). The CDR3 length is 14 residues. The ends were cut back, 3 bases at V and 6 bases at J, with 15 bases in the middle. Germline CDR1 SGHKS, CDR2 YYEKEE (reference sequence). The CDR3 DNA follows: TGTGCCAGCAGCTCCCTGGAGGGGCGGGCTGAAGCTTTCTTT. Its protein is CASSSLEGRAEAFF.

This chain links TRBV15 with TRBJ2-6; TRBD1 or TRBD2 may be the D gene (5 bases each). CDR3 length equals 14 residues. The V end was cut by 5 bases, the J end by 0 bases, with 5 bases between. Germline-derived CDR1 and CDR2 are LNHNV and YYDKDF (reference sequence). The CDR3 protein is CATSGGSGANVLTF. Here the CDR3 DNA reads TGTGCCACCAGCGGGGGCTCTGGGGCCAACGTCCTGACTTTC.

This chain joins TRBV5-1 and TRBJ1-2, with D unresolved. The germline gives CDR1 SGHRS, CDR2 YFSETQ. With 3 bases removed from V and 9 bases from J, the gap between germline ends came to 12 bases. The CDR3 has 12 residues. The CDR3: CASSSREDSYTF. The CDR3 DNA is TGCGCCAGCAGCTCAAGGGAAGATAGCTACACCTTC.

The chain links TRBV6-5 to TRBJ2-1; D perhaps matches TRBD2 (6 bases). V was clipped by 8 bases and J by 5 bases, with 19 bases between them. CDR3 length: 15 amino acids. Germline values: CDR1 MNHEY, CDR2 SVGAGI. DNA for the CDR3: TGTGCCAGCGCTCCACTAGGGTCGGGGGACAATGAGCAGTTCTTC. This codes for CASAPLGSGDNEQFF.

V is TRBV5-4 and J is TRBJ2-1; 9 nucleotides agree with TRBD1. V was pared by 4 bases and J by 6 bases, with 5 bases of the junction left unmatched. Germline CDR1 and CDR2: SGHNT and YYREEE (reference sequence). CDR3 length: 14 residues. CDR3 loop: CASSIQGAGNEQFF. CDR3 DNA: TGTGCCAGCAGCATACAGGGGGCGGGCAATGAGCAGTTCTTC.

The rearrangement links TRBV25-1 to TRBJ2-6; D tentatively reads TRBD1 or TRBD2 (5 bases each). V was clipped by 10 bases and J by 9 bases, with 19 bases between them. CDR3 length: 14 amino acids. Germline-derived CDR1 and CDR2 are MGHDK and SYGVNS. Here the CDR3 reads CAIGPGTAGNVLTF. CDR3 DNA sequence: TGTGCCATCGGACCCGGGACGGCGGGCAACGTCCTGACTTTC. Looking up the rest from reference TRBV25-1 and TRBJ2-6 gives the full variable domain: EADIYQTPRYLVIGTGKKITLECSQTMGHDKMYWYQQDPGMELHLIHYSYGVNSTEKGDLSSESTVSRIRTEHFPLTLESARPSHTSQYLCAIGPGTAGNVLTFGAGSRLTVL.

V and J are TRBV6-4 and TRBJ1-1, with D perhaps matching TRBD1 (5 bases). The CDR3 consists of 14 residues. Trimming pared 5 bases from V and 4 bases from J, leaving 14 bases between. Germline assignment: CDR1 MRHNA and CDR2 SNTAGT. The CDR3 nucleotides are TGTGCCAGCAGTACGGAAGGGACTAGCACTGAAGCTTTCTTT. It yields the protein CASSTEGTSTEAFF.

The chain recombines TRBV29-1 with TRBJ1-1, with D possibly TRBD1 on 5 matching bases. This CDR3 region has 12 residues. Germline V gene sequence: CDR1 SQVTM, CDR2 ANQGSEA. Trimming cost V 8 bases and J 1 base, with 11 bases left between them. The chain's CDR3 is CSTGKGNTEAFF. CDR3 sequence (DNA): TGCAGCACAGGTAAAGGGAACACTGAAGCTTTCTTT.